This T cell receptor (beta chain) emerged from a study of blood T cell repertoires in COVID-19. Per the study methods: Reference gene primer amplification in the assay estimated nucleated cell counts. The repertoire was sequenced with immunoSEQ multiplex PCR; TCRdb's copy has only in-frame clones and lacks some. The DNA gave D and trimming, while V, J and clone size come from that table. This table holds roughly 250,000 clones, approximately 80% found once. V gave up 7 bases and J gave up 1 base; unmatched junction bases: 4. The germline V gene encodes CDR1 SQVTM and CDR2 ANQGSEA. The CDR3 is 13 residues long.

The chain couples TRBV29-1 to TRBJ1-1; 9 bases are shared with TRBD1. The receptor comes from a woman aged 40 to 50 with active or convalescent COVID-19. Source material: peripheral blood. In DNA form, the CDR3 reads TGCAGCGCCTCGACAGGGGGGAACACTGAAGCTTTCTTT. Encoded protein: CSASTGGNTEAFF.